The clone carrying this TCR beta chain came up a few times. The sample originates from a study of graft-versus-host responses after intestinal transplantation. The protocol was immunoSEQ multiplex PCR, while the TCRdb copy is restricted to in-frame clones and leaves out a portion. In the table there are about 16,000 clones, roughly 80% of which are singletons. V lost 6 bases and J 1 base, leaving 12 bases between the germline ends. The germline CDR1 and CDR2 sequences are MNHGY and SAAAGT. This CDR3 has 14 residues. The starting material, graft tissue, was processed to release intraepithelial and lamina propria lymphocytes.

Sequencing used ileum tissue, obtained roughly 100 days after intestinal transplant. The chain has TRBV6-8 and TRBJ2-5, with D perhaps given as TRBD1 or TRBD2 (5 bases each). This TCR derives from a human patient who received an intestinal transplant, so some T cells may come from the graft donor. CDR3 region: CASSRRGTQETQYF. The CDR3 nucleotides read TGTGCCAGCAGCAGGAGAGGGACCCAAGAGACCCAGTACTTC.